This T cell receptor (beta chain) was observed in a study of blood T cell repertoires in COVID-19. TCRdb's copy holds only in-frame clones and misses some; the assay was immunoSEQ multiplex PCR. The sample carries around 140,000 clones, around 86% recorded once. CDR1 SGHTA and CDR2 FQGNSA come from the germline V gene. This CDR3 region has 16 residues. The ends lost 5 bases at V and 6 bases at J; junction bases unmatched: 12. This clonotype originated in a man over 45 who had recovered from COVID-19. The chain links TRBV7-2 to TRBJ2-1, with 8 bases lining up with TRBD2. The sequenced sample was PBMCs or T cells enriched from blood (not recorded which). The CDR3 is CASSQMSGRVFNEQFF. The CDR3 DNA sequence: TGTGCCAGCAGCCAAATGAGCGGGAGAGTTTTCAATGAGCAGTTCTTC. Supplemented by reference TRBV7-2 and TRBJ2-1, the full variable domain reads GAGVSQSPSNKVTEKGKDVELRCDPISGHTALYWYRQSLGQGLEFLIYFQGNSAPDKSGLPSDRFSAERTGGSVSTLTIQRTQQEDSAVYLCASSQMSGRVFNEQFFGPGTRLTVL.